This section outlines one T cell receptor beta chain sequence together with its context. Its specificity is not known. This record comes from a study of Graves' ophthalmopathy and Graves' hyperthyroidism. Study observations and caveats: Most clonotypes expanded in thyroid above 0.001 frequency were present in blood too.

Germline V lookup: CDR1 SGDLS, CDR2 YYNGEE. The CDR3 is made up of 14 amino acids. V lost 3 bases, J lost 7 bases, and 4 bases stayed unmatched. RNA transcripts were the source from which TCR beta CDR3 regions were amplified. HTBI primers served in a first-round RT-PCR, which a second-round multiplex PCR followed. TCRdb independently ran MiXCR on the multiplex PCR reads; one entry per CDR3 protein. The sample contains 650,000 to 900,000 distinct CDR3 sequences, 35% to 50% of which appear only once. The sequenced sample consisted of peripheral blood. The genes are TRBV9 and TRBJ2-2; 9 bases line up with TRBD1. The TCR was taken from an adult man with Graves' ophthalmopathy. CDR3 DNA sequence: TGTGCCAGCAGCGGACAGGGGGTCAGCGGGGAGCTGTTTTTT. It encodes CASSGQGVSGELFF. Full variable domain (missing parts from reference TRBV9 and TRBJ2-2): DSGVTQTPKHLITATGQRVTLRCSPRSGDLSVYWYQQSLDQGLQFLIQYYNGEERAKGNILERFSAQQFPDLHSELNLSSLELGDSALYFCASSGQGVSGELFFGEGSRLTVL.